These 30 T cell receptor beta chains share one sample of origin, sequenced in a study of cytomegalovirus exposure and HLA in healthy donors (dated by TCRdb to about 2017). The library relied on the immunoSEQ multiplex PCR assay. TCRdb retrieved this table from immuneACCESS and kept in-frame rearrangements only. Not all clones are present; in checked studies, unresolved V genes account for under half, and no reason is known for the remainder. The sample profile shows 200,000 to 300,000 clones; 80% to 95% of them were found once. Clones ranked in the top ten supply 3% to 3.5% of the sample. Specimen: PBMCs. The receptors were sampled from a woman aged 25 to 45 in good health and CMV-seronegative.

V and J are TRBV19 and TRBJ2-7, with 13 nucleotides matching TRBD2. This CDR3 contains 15 residues. With 5 bases clipped from V and 5 bases from J, the junction kept 6 bases outside the gene matches. Looked up from germline, CDR1 is LNHDA and CDR2 is SQIVND (reference sequence). CDR3 residues: CASSALAGGPDEQYF. In nucleotides, the CDR3 is TGTGCCAGTAGTGCACTAGCGGGAGGGCCTGACGAGCAGTACTTC.

This clone was counted between two and nine times. The chain carries TRBV7-9 and TRBJ2-5; D perhaps matches TRBD2 (5 bases). The germline gives CDR1 SEHNR, CDR2 FQNEAQ (reference sequence). The V gene lost 3 bases and the J gene lost 4 bases, with 15 bases spanning the gap. CDR3 length equals 15 residues. CDR3 nucleotide sequence: TGTGCCAGCAGCTTGGGCCTCGGGAATGGAGAGACCCAGTACTTC. Its protein is CASSLGLGNGETQYF.

Regarding this clone: At one end the junction does not follow the germline gene, possibly because of a read error. V usage is TRBV4-1 and J usage is TRBJ2-5; D not certain. The CDR3 contains 14 residues. In germline, CDR1 is MGHRA, CDR2 YSYEKL. The CDR3 bases are TGCGCCAGCAGCCAAGTCGGGCCACAAGGGACCCAGTACTTC. This encodes CASSQVGPQGTQYF.

V is TRBV29-1 and J is TRBJ2-2, with 11 positions matching TRBD1. Germline values: CDR1 SQVTM, CDR2 ANQGSEA. The CDR3 contains 14 residues. V was pared by 1 base and J by 6 bases, with 1 base of the junction left unmatched. The CDR3 DNA is TGCAGCGTTGAAGGGGGACAGGGGGCCGGGGAGCTGTTTTTT. Protein sequence: CSVEGGQGAGELFF.

This clone was seen just once. The rearrangement joins TRBV7-6 to TRBJ2-7, with TRBD2 identical over 8 bases. There are 14 residues in the CDR3. The germline CDR1 and CDR2 sequences are SGHVS and FNYEAQ. With 5 bases clipped from V and 1 base from J, the junction kept 4 bases outside the gene matches. The CDR3: CASSVLAESYEQYF. DNA for the CDR3: TGTGCCAGCAGCGTACTAGCGGAGTCCTACGAGCAGTACTTC. Full variable domain (remainder filled in from reference TRBV7-6 and TRBJ2-7): GAGVSQSPRYKVTKRGQDVALRCDPISGHVSLYWYRQALGQGPEFLTYFNYEAQQDKSGLPNDRFSAERPEGSISTLTIQRTEQRDSAMYRCASSVLAESYEQYFGPGTRLTVT.

The chain combines TRBV29-1 with TRBJ2-7; 15 bases line up with TRBD2. Trimming took 6 bases from V and 0 from J; bases not matched to a gene: 6. The CDR3 runs to 16 residues. Germline V lookup: CDR1 SQVTM, CDR2 ANQGSEA. In DNA form, the CDR3 reads TGCAGCGTCGCCGGGACTAGCGGGAGGAGCTCCTACGAGCAGTACTTC. Protein product: CSVAGTSGRSSYEQYF.

This chain links TRBV27 with TRBJ1-5, with 8 bases that match TRBD1. Germline values: CDR1 MNHEY, CDR2 SMNVEV (reference sequence). The CDR3 runs to 14 residues. V was clipped by 6 bases and J by 2 bases; unmatched bases: 3. As DNA, the CDR3 is TGTGCCAGCAGCTCGACAGGGGGCAATCAGCCCCAGCATTTT. Its translation: CASSSTGGNQPQHF.

The chain links TRBV10-3 to TRBJ2-7; 7 bases agree with TRBD2. J gave up 2 bases and V 8 bases, and 9 bases lay outside the gene matches. The V gene's germline CDR1 is ENHRY and CDR2 SYGVKD. The CDR3 covers 14 residues. CDR3 sequence: CAIAYGRGTYEQYF. CDR3 DNA sequence: TGTGCCATCGCGTATGGGCGGGGGACCTACGAGCAGTACTTC.

The CDR3, as DNA: TGTGCCAGCAGACCGGGACAGTCAACTAATGAAAAACTGTTTTTT. As protein: CASRPGQSTNEKLFF. The genes are TRBV7-2 and TRBJ1-4; TRBD1 matches at 7 bases. The germline V gene has CDR1 SGHTA and CDR2 FQGNSA. The CDR3 runs to 15 residues. V gave up 6 bases and J gave up 0 bases; unmatched junction bases: 4.

In its sample, this clone was seen once. This chain uses TRBV10-3 with TRBJ2-1, with D unclear. The CDR3 has 12 residues. CDR1 ENHRY and CDR2 SYGVKD come from the germline V gene. Trimming removed 6 bases from V and 12 bases from J, with 15 bases in between. The CDR3 bases are TGTGCCATCAGCCCTTCAACAATGAGGCAGTTCTTC. Residues: CAISPSTMRQFF.

The J gene is TRBJ2-1, the V gene TRBV28; D not resolved. The CDR3 spans 15 residues. V gave up 5 bases and J gave up 0 bases, with 11 bases separating them. Germline CDR1 is MDHEN and CDR2 is SYDVKM. The DNA of the CDR3 is TGTGCCAGCAGTCCACGAATGGCCTCCTACAATGAGCAGTTCTTC. It is translated as CASSPRMASYNEQFF.

This clone was recorded only once. This chain uses TRBV7-9 with TRBJ2-7; no clear D gene. CDR3 length: 12 residues. V shed 5 bases and J shed 2 bases, with 7 bases lying between them. Germline CDR1 SEHNR, CDR2 FQNEAQ (reference sequence). The CDR3 bases are TGTGCCAGCAGCCCGACGACCTACGAGCAGTACTTC. This gives the protein CASSPTTYEQYF. Supplemented by reference TRBV7-9 and TRBJ2-7, the full variable domain reads DTGVSQNPRHKITKRGQNVTFRCDPISEHNRLYWYRQTLGQGPEFLTYFQNEAQLEKSRLLSDRFSAERPKGSFSTLEIQRTEQGDSAMYLCASSPTTYEQYFGPGTRLTVT.

The chain combines TRBV5-1 with TRBJ2-3; possibly TRBD2 for D (6 bases). V shed 0 bases and J shed 0 bases, with 11 bases lying between them. The CDR3 length is 16 residues. CDR1 is SGHRS, CDR2 YFSETQ, per germline. CDR3 coding DNA: TGCGCCAGCAGCTTGGGGCTAGCGAGAAGCACAGATACGCAGTATTTT. It codes for CASSLGLARSTDTQYF.

The chain recombines TRBV28 with TRBJ1-2, with 7 bases aligning to TRBD1. The germline CDR1 and CDR2 sequences are MDHEN and SYDVKM. Germline trimming cut 8 bases from V and 6 bases from J; bases unmatched to any gene: 12. The CDR3 loop spans 14 amino acids. CDR3 region: CASFKQGRWNGYTF. DNA for the CDR3: TGTGCCAGCTTTAAACAGGGGCGCTGGAATGGCTACACCTTC.

The chain recombines TRBV14 with TRBJ1-4; TRBD1 aligns across 9 bases. Germline CDR1 is SGHDN and CDR2 is FVKESK. V was clipped by 3 bases and J by 5 bases; unmatched bases: 4. The CDR3 length is 15 residues. The CDR3 bases are TGTGCCAGCAGCCAGGAACAGGGGGCGAATGAAAAACTGTTTTTT. Translated: CASSQEQGANEKLFF.

CDR3 residues: CASSLGTTGVFYGYTF. CDR3 DNA: TGCGCCAGCAGCTTGGGCACTACAGGGGTCTTCTATGGCTACACCTTC. The chain is built from TRBV5-1 and TRBJ1-2, with 7 nucleotides matching TRBD1. This CDR3 is built from 16 residues. V dropped 0 bases and J dropped 4; count of bases not matched to a gene: 9. Germline loops: CDR1 SGHRS, CDR2 YFSETQ.

The CDR3 DNA reads TGCAGCGTTGTTAAGGGAGCCTATGGCTACACCTTC. This translates into CSVVKGAYGYTF. The chain joins TRBV29-1 to TRBJ1-2; no firm D call. Germline V gene data show CDR1 as SQVTM and CDR2 as ANQGSEA. The CDR3 has 12 amino acids. Trimming removed 4 bases from V and 4 bases from J, with 10 bases in between.

This sequence joins TRBV5-1 and TRBJ2-5; D ambiguous. With 7 bases removed from V and 12 bases from J, the gap between germline ends came to 22 bases. CDR1 is SGHRS and CDR2 is YFSETQ in the germline V gene. This CDR3 comprises 13 residues. This CDR3 is CASYLLLGGLKYF. CDR3 sequence (DNA): TGCGCCAGCTACCTCCTCCTCGGCGGTCTAAAGTACTTC.

The CDR3 DNA is TGTGCCAGCTCACCGCGCCTGGCGGGAGGGCCAAGTGAGCAGTTCTTC. It is translated as CASSPRLAGGPSEQFF. The chain joins TRBV18 to TRBJ2-1; 9 bases are shared with TRBD2. The CDR3 is made up of 16 amino acids. Unmatched junction bases numbered 12, after V lost 3 bases and J lost 9 bases. CDR1 is KGHSH, CDR2 LQKENI, per germline.

CDR3 in amino acids: CASSQDGPAGVNNEQFF. The CDR3, as DNA: TGCGCCAGCAGCCAAGATGGGCCAGCGGGAGTAAATAATGAGCAGTTCTTC. The chain has TRBV4-3 and TRBJ2-1; 8 bases are a match to TRBD2. The V gene end was trimmed by 0 bases and the J gene end by 7 bases; junction bases not matched to a gene: 11. Germline lookup yields CDR1 LGHNA and CDR2 YSLEER. This CDR3 is 17 amino acids long.

This chain connects TRBV30 to TRBJ1-5, with D perhaps matching TRBD1 (5 bases). Trimming shortened V by 7 bases and J by 0 bases, and 10 bases separated the two germline ends. The CDR3 sequence is 13 residues long. Germline loops: CDR1 GTSNPN, CDR2 SVGIG (reference sequence). CDR3: CAFDSNSNQPQHF. For the CDR3, the DNA is TGTGCCTTCGACAGTAATAGCAATCAGCCCCAGCATTTT.

CDR3 DNA sequence: TGTGCCAGCAGTGCGGCCCTACTTCAAGAGACCCAGTACTTC. Its translation is CASSAALLQETQYF. V gene TRBV2 combines with J gene TRBJ2-5, with no clear D. V gave up 4 bases and J gave up 2 bases, with 11 bases separating them. The germline gives CDR1 SNHLY, CDR2 FYNNEI. The CDR3 has 14 amino acids.

With respect to this clone: Given a much more abundant clone one base away, this may be a read error. Other nucleotide sequences from this sample produce the same CDR3. V gene TRBV4-2 combines with J gene TRBJ2-1; 11 bases are a match to TRBD1. Per the germline V gene, CDR1 is LGHNA and CDR2 is YNFKEQ. V lost 0 bases, J lost 3 bases, and 1 base stayed unmatched. The CDR3 spans 16 residues. CDR3 sequence reads: CASSQDGTGGYNEQFF. DNA of the CDR3: TGTGCCAGCAGCCAAGACGGGACAGGGGGCTACAATGAGCAGTTCTTC.

This clone was seen only once. V is TRBV19 and J is TRBJ2-1, with 9 bases aligning to TRBD2. V gave up 3 bases and J gave up 4 bases; unmatched junction bases: 16. The CDR3 totals 19 residues. CDR1 LNHDA and CDR2 SQIVND come from the germline V gene (reference sequence). The CDR3 DNA follows: TGTGCCAGTAGTATCCCAGCTAGCGGGATTGCCGTCTCATACAATGAGCAGTTCTTC. The encoded protein is CASSIPASGIAVSYNEQFF.

The V call is TRBV7-2, the J call TRBJ2-1; D unclear. The CDR3 has 15 residues. V gave up 0 bases and J gave up 6 bases, with 12 bases separating them. The germline CDR1 and CDR2 sequences are SGHTA and FQGNSA. CDR3 DNA: TGTGCCAGCAGCTTAGCGCCGGCTAGATCCAATGAGCAGTTCTTC. Its protein is CASSLAPARSNEQFF.

The chain has TRBV25-1 and TRBJ2-5; D call uncertain. This CDR3 is 14 amino acids long. Germline V gene lookup returns CDR1 MGHDK and CDR2 SYGVNS. V was pared by 3 bases and J by 0 bases, with 8 bases between. For the CDR3, the DNA is TGTGCCAGCAGTGAGTTCTCGAACCAAGAGACCCAGTACTTC. As protein: CASSEFSNQETQYF.

This clone was found once. V gene TRBV10-3 combines with J gene TRBJ2-5; tentative D call: TRBD2 (7 bases). The CDR3 has 13 residues. The germline V gene has CDR1 ENHRY and CDR2 SYGVKD. Trimming pared 9 bases from V and 2 bases from J, leaving 13 bases between. This CDR3 reads CAIGRGEQETQYF. The DNA of the CDR3 is TGTGCCATTGGGAGGGGGGAGCAAGAGACCCAGTACTTC.

The chain uses TRBV9 and TRBJ1-1; TRBD1 matches at 7 bases. The CDR3 has 15 amino acids. Germline assignment: CDR1 SGDLS and CDR2 YYNGEE. V was clipped by 4 bases and J by 0 bases; unmatched bases: 6. Here the CDR3 reads CASSPQTGLNTEAFF. The CDR3, as DNA: TGTGCCAGCAGCCCCCAGACAGGGCTGAACACTGAAGCTTTCTTT.

The chain links TRBV10-2 to TRBJ2-1; tentative D call: TRBD2 (6 bases). CDR1 and CDR2 from the germline V gene are WSHSY and SAAADI. Trimming pared 3 bases from V and 0 bases from J, leaving 9 bases between. CDR3 length: 15 amino acids. Here the CDR3 reads CASSEATSSYNEQFF. Here the CDR3 DNA reads TGCGCCAGCAGTGAAGCGACTAGCTCCTACAATGAGCAGTTCTTC.

The V call is TRBV23-1, the J call TRBJ2-1; D not certain. TRBV23-1 carries the ORF label, with uncertain function. This CDR3 spans 15 amino acids. The V end lost 4 bases, the J end lost 0 bases, and 10 bases lay between the germline ends. CDR3 region: CASSLITLSYNEQFF. The CDR3 region has the DNA TGCGCCAGCAGTCTTATCACCCTCTCCTACAATGAGCAGTTCTTC.